The entry that follows covers one TCR beta chain sequence. The data belong to a study of T cell changes during pregnancy in multiple sclerosis. Produced via immunoSEQ multiplex PCR; TCRdb's table is partial and in-frame only. Seen here are roughly 40,000 clones, 85% to 95% observed once, and the top ten hold 1% to 1.5%. The V gene end was trimmed by 2 bases and the J gene end by 1 base; junction bases not matched to a gene: 14. This CDR3 is built from 18 residues. In germline, CDR1 is LGHNT, CDR2 FRNRAP. The TCR sequence derives from a female donor with multiple sclerosis, enrolled in a pregnancy study. The specimen comprised peripheral blood, sampled before pregnancy. The V gene is TRBV12-5, the J gene TRBJ2-7; 7 bases line up with TRBD2. CDR3 in amino acids: CASGLRAMGGYLSYEQYF. CDR3 sequence (DNA): TGTGCTAGTGGTTTGAGGGCGATGGGGGGGTACCTTTCCTACGAGCAGTACTTC.